The T cell receptor (beta chain) described here comes from a study of human T cells and chemical hapten exposure. Looking at the study overall: Sensitization used 2% DPC on around 2 cm by around 2 cm upper inner arm skin. Study findings and constraints: Expanded TCRs made up significantly more big CDR3 similarity clusters than controls did.

It was the library that attached unique molecular identifiers to individual cDNA molecules. Per the original data handling: Samples held a median of 95,638 TCRs, range 23,224–690,600. TCRdb passed the RACE reads through MiXCR, listing each CDR3 protein once. The V and J calls reflect TCRdb's pipeline rather than the authors' work. The sample has some 39,000 distinct CDR3 sequences; 6% to 9.5% are singletons. The germline CDR1 and CDR2 sequences are SGHNT and YENEEA. The CDR3 has 16 amino acids. V was pared by 3 bases and J by 6 bases, with 14 bases of the junction left unmatched. Time point: pre-sensitization, week 0. Indicated treatment: therapeutic diphenylcyclopropenone sensitization with weekly scalp DPC. With regard to this clonotype: Its antigen is as yet unknown.

This chain joins TRBV11-3 and TRBJ2-7; 7 nucleotides line up with TRBD2. This sequence originates from a woman aged 45-65 years with alopecia areata. Some clones in this sample may be carry-over from other donors' samples. Sequencing was performed on whole blood, taken in connection with sensitization to the hapten diphenylcyclopropenone (DPC). This CDR3 reads CASSFPRGGAWPEQYF. The CDR3 DNA is TGTGCCAGCAGCTTCCCCCGCGGGGGTGCTTGGCCCGAGCAGTACTTC.